The text below deals with one TCR beta chain. TCRdb's table, derived via immunoSEQ multiplex PCR, lists solely in-frame clones and lacks some. The repertoire includes more than 65,000 clones, 90% to 95% of them detected once, and 0.35% to 0.45% sits in the top ten. The CDR3 sequence is 15 residues long. Trimming removed 3 bases at V and 4 bases at J, with 14 bases between. Germline values: CDR1 LNHDA, CDR2 SQIVND (reference sequence). This record comes from a study of technical replicates of blood from several donors. The receptor was derived from a human donor in good health. The chain couples TRBV19 to TRBJ2-3; D is perhaps TRBD2 (5 bases). Sequencing used T cells isolated from PBMCs. Here the CDR3 DNA reads TGTGCCAGTAGTATTTCCAGGACTGGTCCAGATACGCAGTATTTT. It encodes CASSISRTGPDTQYF.